Described below is a single T cell receptor (beta chain) sequence and its context. Its antigen remains unknown. The data belong to a study of identical twins. Study observations and caveats: Fewer insertions were carried by abundant cord blood beta clonotypes, but none was seen in memory repertoires. Models underpredicted monozygotic twin sharing of out-of-frame TCR alpha.

Donors uniformly comprised healthy Caucasians. This CDR3 spans 14 amino acids. V dropped 3 bases and J dropped 0 bases, with 8 bases sitting between them. Germline values: CDR1 LGHDT, CDR2 YNNKEL (reference sequence). Template switching (which added a universal primer site) was used, and cDNA carried unique molecular identifiers. TCRdb redid the calling of the 5' RACE reads with MiXCR, one entry per CDR3 protein. The data show about 240,000 distinct CDR3 sequences, with about 11% seen just once and less than 12% held by the top ten. V gene TRBV3-1 combines with J gene TRBJ1-1, with D hard to call. The sequenced material came from memory T cells sorted from blood. The receptor was isolated from a man aged 50 to 59 in good health. CDR3 in amino acids: CASSQTTVNTEAFF. As DNA, the CDR3 is TGTGCCAGCAGCCAGACGACGGTGAACACTGAAGCTTTCTTT. Complete variable domain (other parts from reference TRBV3-1 and TRBJ1-1): DTAVSQTPKYLVTQMGNDKSIKCEQNLGHDTMYWYKQDSKKFLKIMFSYNNKELIINETVPNRFSPKSPDKAHLNLHINSLELGDSAVYFCASSQTTVNTEAFFGQGTRLTVV.